This T cell receptor (beta chain) was captured in a study of cytomegalovirus exposure and HLA in healthy donors. Regarding the study as a whole: Presence/absence analysis assumed near-uniform sequencing depth across donors. Diagnosis of cytomegalovirus status made by the classifier reportedly showed high specificity and sensitivity. An analysis done earlier found most TCR beta V segments productive about 90% or about 30% of the time.

Among the donors, all were healthy bone marrow donors. Germline V gene sequence: CDR1 SGHRS, CDR2 YFSETQ. This CDR3 contains 15 residues. The V and J ends lost 1 base and 1 base respectively, with 8 bases between them. Use of 60 Vbeta and 13 Jbeta primers characterized the PCR. Data came from immunoSEQ multiplex PCR; TCRdb stores just in-frame clones and leaves some out. The sample contains under 170,000 clones, 55% to 70% of which appear only once. In regard to this clone: Its antigen is not known.

The gene calls are TRBV5-1 and TRBJ1-4; D not certain. This receptor was taken from a woman aged 55-69 years in good health and CMV-seropositive. Sequences were obtained from PBMCs. CDR3 loop: CASSLLGGTNEKLFF. The CDR3 nucleotides read TGCGCCAGCAGCTTGTTGGGAGGAACTAATGAAAAACTGTTTTTT.